Detailed here is one T cell receptor (beta chain). This clone was seen more than once but under ten times. Its antigen is still unknown. No clone much larger than this one lies a single base away; base qualities are absent. Each collaborating institution followed its own protocols to collect whole blood in K2EDTA tubes. For TCRbeta analysis, collaborators shipped samples as frozen whole blood, isolated PBMCs, or DNA extracted from either of those sample types. This sample stems from a study of blood T cell repertoires in COVID-19 (dated by TCRdb to 2018 to 2020). About the full investigation: The collaborator samples originated in the United States, Italy and Spain and spanned the acute and convalescent phases of COVID-19. The prospective study material was composed of cDNA or gDNA derived from T cells, B-cell-depleted T cells, or PBMCs. Subjects who had been exposed to COVID-19, were actively infected with it, or had recovered from it provided the deeply sampled blood TCRbeta repertoires that made up the dataset. A freely available public database, intended as a resource for researchers studying the immune response to SARS-CoV-2, is where the repertoires were released. Samples came from the ongoing ImmuneRACE study (first 160 participants) plus 1,254 subjects from 6 global collaborators. Nearly every sample came with metadata listing a de-identified subject ID, COVID-19 status, age in years and sex. Where available, HLA class I and class II types were taken from metadata supplied by the sample provider and were not determined by assay-based typing. Overall study outcomes, separate from this receptor: Clinical and demographic metadata were provided uncurated, with the amount varying by source and participant.

V is cut by 3 bases and J by 5 bases, and the space between the germline ends is 7 bases. From the cysteine through the phenylalanine, the CDR3 covers 12 amino acids. Only the CDR3 DNA is retained, 36 bases long and in frame from the first base. TCRbeta CDR3 regions were amplified from genomic DNA using the immunoSEQ Assay, a bias-controlled multiplex PCR. The paper's data handling went like this. Within the assay, amplification of reference gene primers was used to estimate how many nucleated cells each sample contained. Sequence reads were collapsed and filtered to measure the absolute abundance of every unique TCRbeta CDR3 rearrangement. For each sample, productive Simpson clonality was calculated by taking the square root of Simpson's diversity index across productive rearrangements. The table comes from immuneACCESS by way of TCRdb, which keeps in-frame sequences with V and J called. Part of the clones is missing from these tables; in studies checked, under half for an unresolved V gene and the rest for unknown reasons. The V and J calls and clone size are taken from that table; D and trimming were inferred from the DNA. Across this sample there are 110,000 to 150,000 clones, with approximately 85% seen only once. The ten largest clonotypes hold approximately 1.8% of the sample.

The sequencing input was peripheral blood. The clonotype originates from a man in his sixties or seventies with acute or convalescent COVID-19. Here the chain combines TRBV12-3 or TRBV12-4 and TRBJ2-5, with the identity of the D gene unclear. The CDR3 here reads CASSFGRETQYF. The sequenced DNA is TGTGCCAGCAGTTTTGGTCGGGAGACCCAGTACTTC.